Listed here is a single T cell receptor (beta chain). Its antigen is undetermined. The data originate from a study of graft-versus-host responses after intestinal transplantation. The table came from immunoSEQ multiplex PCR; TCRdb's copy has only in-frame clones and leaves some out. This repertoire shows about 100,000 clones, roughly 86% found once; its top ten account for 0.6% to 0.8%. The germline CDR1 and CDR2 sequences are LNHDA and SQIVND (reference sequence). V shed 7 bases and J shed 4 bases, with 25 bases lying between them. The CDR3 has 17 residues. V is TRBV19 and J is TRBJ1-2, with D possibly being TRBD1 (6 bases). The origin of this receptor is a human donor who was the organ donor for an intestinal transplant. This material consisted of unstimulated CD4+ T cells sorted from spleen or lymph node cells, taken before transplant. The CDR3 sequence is CASTHRSGANPTYGYTF. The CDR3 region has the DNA TGTGCCAGTACCCATCGGTCAGGGGCCAACCCCACCTATGGCTACACCTTC.